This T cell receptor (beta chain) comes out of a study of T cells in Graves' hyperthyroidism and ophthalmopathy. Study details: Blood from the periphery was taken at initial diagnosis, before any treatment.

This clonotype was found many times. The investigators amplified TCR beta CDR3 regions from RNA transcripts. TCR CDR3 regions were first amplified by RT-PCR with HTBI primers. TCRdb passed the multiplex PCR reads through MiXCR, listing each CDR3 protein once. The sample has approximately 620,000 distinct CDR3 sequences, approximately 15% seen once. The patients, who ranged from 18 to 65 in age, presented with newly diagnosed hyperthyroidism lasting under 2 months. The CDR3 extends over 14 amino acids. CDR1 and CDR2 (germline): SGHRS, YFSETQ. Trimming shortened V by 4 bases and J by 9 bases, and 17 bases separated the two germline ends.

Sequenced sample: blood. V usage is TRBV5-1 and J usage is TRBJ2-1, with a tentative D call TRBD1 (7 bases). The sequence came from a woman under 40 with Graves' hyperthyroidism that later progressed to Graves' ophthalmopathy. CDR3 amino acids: CASSLRQGGGEQFF. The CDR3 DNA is TGCGCCAGCAGCCTAAGACAGGGAGGAGGTGAGCAGTTCTTC.